This T cell receptor (beta chain) was documented in a study of OX40 agonist ivuxolimab in advanced cancers. As for the study in general: Hepatocellular carcinoma, melanoma, renal cell or head and neck cancer occurred in dose-escalation patients.

This clone was observed a single time. The table came from immunoSEQ multiplex PCR; TCRdb's copy has only in-frame clones and leaves some out. The repertoire includes 26,000 or so clones, about nine tenths of them detected once, and roughly 23% sits in the top ten. Germline V CDR1 and CDR2: MDHEN, SYDVKM. Deletions cut 5 bases from V and 7 bases from J, with 15 bases between. This CDR3 region has 13 residues. This chain links TRBV28 with TRBJ2-7; possibly TRBD1 for D (5 bases). Specimen: CD4+ or CD8+ T cells sorted from blood, collected in a trial of the OX40 agonist ivuxolimab. This receptor was identified in an adult with an advanced solid tumor such as melanoma, head and neck, liver or kidney cancer. CDR3 DNA: TGTGCCAGCAGTCTAGGGGATTACGTGGAGCAGTACTTC. Amino acid sequence: CASSLGDYVEQYF. The complete variable domain, with remaining parts taken from reference TRBV28 and TRBJ2-7, reads DVKVTQSSRYLVKRTGEKVFLECVQDMDHENMFWYRQDPGLGLRLIYFSYDVKMKEKGDIPEGYSVSREKKERFSLILESASTNQTSMYLCASSLGDYVEQYFGPGTRLTVT.